One and the same sample provided the 23 T cell receptor beta chains below, sequenced in a study of blood T cell repertoires in COVID-19. Sequencing was performed with immunoSEQ multiplex PCR; in TCRdb, only in-frame clones are kept and a portion is missing. Here the sample spans fewer than 350,000 clones, approximately 90% being singletons. Sequenced: PBMCs or T cells enriched from blood (not recorded which). These receptors came from a woman aged 35 to 49 with acute COVID-19.

This sequence joins TRBV19 and TRBJ2-7; 7 bases match TRBD1. The V gene end was trimmed by 4 bases and the J gene end by 1 base; junction bases not matched to a gene: 13. Germline CDR1 and CDR2: LNHDA and SQIVND (reference sequence). CDR3 length equals 17 residues. The CDR3 region has the DNA TGTGCCAGTAGTACTCGAAGGACAGGTGGGCAGTCCTACGAGCAGTACTTC. It encodes CASSTRRTGGQSYEQYF. Full variable domain (rest looked up from reference TRBV19 and TRBJ2-7): DGGITQSPKYLFRKEGQNVTLSCEQNLNHDAMYWYRQDPGQGLRLIYYSQIVNDFQKGDIAEGYSVSREKKESFPLTVTSAQKNPTAFYLCASSTRRTGGQSYEQYFGPGTRLTVT.

This chain uses TRBV10-3 with TRBJ2-5, with TRBD2 matching 7 bases. Germline V gene data show CDR1 as ENHRY and CDR2 as SYGVKD. This CDR3 comprises 14 residues. V lost 5 bases, J lost 2 bases, and 5 bases stayed unmatched. As DNA, the CDR3 is TGTGCCATCAGTAAGGGACTACCGCAAGAGACCCAGTACTTC. Its protein is CAISKGLPQETQYF.

This chain links TRBV3-1 (or the pseudogene TRBV3-2) with TRBJ1-1, with 7 bases identical to TRBD1. The CDR3 extends over 13 amino acids. The V gene end was trimmed by 4 bases and the J gene end by 11 bases; junction bases not matched to a gene: 10. In germline, CDR1 is LGHDT, CDR2 YNNKEL (reference sequence). CDR3 in amino acids: CASSRGQTQRAFF. The CDR3 nucleotides read TGTGCCAGCAGCCGGGGACAGACACAACGGGCTTTCTTT.

About this clone itself: The same CDR3 can be traced to other DNA sequences in this sample. J is TRBJ1-5 and V is TRBV29-1; unclear D gene. The CDR3 runs 12 residues. V was cut by 4 bases and J by 3 bases, with 7 bases left in between. Germline V gene sequence: CDR1 SQVTM, CDR2 ANQGSEA. The CDR3: CSVAQNNQPQHF. In DNA form, the CDR3 reads TGCAGCGTTGCGCAGAACAATCAGCCCCAGCATTTT.

J is TRBJ1-3 and V is TRBV5-4, with a tentative D call TRBD1 (6 bases). V gave up 0 bases and J gave up 0 bases, with 10 bases separating them. Germline CDR1 SGHNT, CDR2 YYREEE (reference sequence). The CDR3 has 16 residues. The CDR3 sequence: CASSLGGGLSGNTIYF. In DNA, the CDR3 is TGTGCCAGCAGCTTGGGGGGGGGCCTCTCTGGAAACACCATATATTTT.

The chain carries TRBV2 and TRBJ2-1; the match to TRBD2 covers 8 bases. V was clipped by 8 bases and J by 8 bases; unmatched bases: 8. The germline V gene encodes CDR1 SNHLY and CDR2 FYNNEI. There are 13 residues in the CDR3. Written as DNA, the CDR3 is TGTGCCAGCTGTAGGACTAGCTTCGATGAGCAGTTCTTC. Its protein product is CASCRTSFDEQFF.

The chain carries TRBV9 and TRBJ2-1; a weak D match, TRBD2 (5 bases). The CDR3 covers 15 residues. Germline V lookup: CDR1 SGDLS, CDR2 YYNGEE. The germline V and J ends were trimmed by 4 bases and 9 bases, with 20 bases remaining between them. The CDR3 loop reads CASSPPRGVESEQFF. The DNA for the CDR3 is TGTGCCAGCAGCCCACCCCGGGGAGTGGAAAGTGAGCAGTTCTTC.

The table lists this clone with a count of one. The rearrangement links TRBV29-1 to TRBJ2-7, with 7 nucleotides matching TRBD2. The CDR3 is 11 amino acids. V dropped 4 bases and J dropped 9; count of bases not matched to a gene: 6. CDR1 SQVTM and CDR2 ANQGSEA come from the germline V gene. The CDR3: CSVGQGGGQYF. The CDR3 region has the DNA TGCAGCGTTGGCCAGGGCGGGGGGCAGTACTTC.

The J gene is TRBJ2-3, the V gene TRBV19, with 16 bases that match TRBD2. Germline CDR1 is LNHDA and CDR2 is SQIVND (reference sequence). The CDR3 is 19 amino acids. V dropped 5 bases and J dropped 0; count of bases not matched to a gene: 8. The CDR3 is CASSAGLAGGTSSTDTQYF. The CDR3 DNA reads as TGTGCCAGTAGTGCGGGACTAGCGGGGGGGACCTCTAGCACAGATACGCAGTATTTT. The variable domain in full, completed from reference TRBV19 and TRBJ2-3, reads DGGITQSPKYLFRKEGQNVTLSCEQNLNHDAMYWYRQDPGQGLRLIYYSQIVNDFQKGDIAEGYSVSREKKESFPLTVTSAQKNPTAFYLCASSAGLAGGTSSTDTQYFGPGTRLTVL.

This clone occurred once. The V call is TRBV28, the J call TRBJ2-3; possibly TRBD2 for D (5 bases). The CDR3 sequence is 13 residues long. The germline CDR1 and CDR2 sequences are MDHEN and SYDVKM. The V gene lost 5 bases and the J gene lost 2 bases, with 8 bases spanning the gap. The CDR3 bases are TGTGCCAGCAGTGCGAGGGACACAGATACGCAGTATTTT. This translates into CASSARDTDTQYF.

The CDR3, as DNA: TGTGCCAGCAGCCAGGGGAGTAGCGGACACAAACTCTCCTACAATGAGCAGTTCTTC. It codes for CASSQGSSGHKLSYNEQFF. The chain carries TRBV4-2 and TRBJ2-1, with TRBD2 as a possible D gene (6 bases). The germline V gene encodes CDR1 LGHNA and CDR2 YNFKEQ. V shed 3 bases and J shed 0 bases, with 21 bases lying between them. The CDR3 runs 19 residues.

The chain combines TRBV4-1 with TRBJ1-1; D gene unclear. Trimming removed 1 base at V and 8 bases at J, with 14 bases between. The length of the CDR3 is 14 residues. Germline CDR1 and CDR2: MGHRA and YSYEKL. CDR3 amino acids: CASSQVYQVSEAFF. In nucleotides, the CDR3 is TGCGCCAGCAGCCAAGTGTATCAGGTATCGGAAGCTTTCTTT.

V and J are TRBV5-1 and TRBJ2-3; 9 positions agree with TRBD2. Germline CDR1 and CDR2: SGHRS and YFSETQ. The V and J ends lost 4 bases and 6 bases, in that order; junction bases with no gene match: 9. CDR3 length: 15 amino acids. The CDR3 protein is CASSPHSGSVDTQYF. CDR3 sequence (DNA): TGCGCCAGCAGCCCGCATAGCGGGAGTGTGGATACGCAGTATTTT.

This rearrangement joins TRBV28 to TRBJ1-2; perhaps TRBD1 as D (6 bases). Trimming stripped 1 base from V and 7 bases from J, with 13 bases between. The CDR3 consists of 14 residues. CDR1 and CDR2 from the germline V gene are MDHEN and SYDVKM. The CDR3 is CASSLSRGVGGYTF. The CDR3 coding sequence is TGTGCCAGCAGTTTATCCAGGGGAGTAGGTGGCTACACCTTC.

This clone has only one observation. The genes are TRBV11-3 and TRBJ2-3; TRBD1 matches 8 bases. After removal of 4 bases from V and 10 bases from J, the junction contained 4 bases not matched to a gene. Germline loops: CDR1 SGHNT, CDR2 YENEEA. The CDR3 spans 12 residues. CDR3 bases: TGTGCCAGCAGCTCGGACAGGGATTCGCAGTATTTT. Its translation is CASSSDRDSQYF. The variable domain in full, with the rest retrieved from reference TRBV11-3 and TRBJ2-3, is EAGVVQSPRYKIIEKKQPVAFWCNPISGHNTLYWYLQNLGQGPELLIRYENEEAVDDSQLPKDRFSAERLKGVDSTLKIQPAELGDSAVYLCASSSDRDSQYFGPGTRLTVL.

The chain couples TRBV7-2 to TRBJ1-1; tentative D call: TRBD1 (5 bases). V lost 3 bases and J lost 1, with 6 bases in between. This CDR3 comprises 13 residues. The germline V gene has CDR1 SGHTA and CDR2 FQGNSA. CDR3 residues: CASSLTENTEAFF. Written as DNA, the CDR3 is TGTGCCAGCAGCTTGACAGAGAACACTGAAGCTTTCTTT.

Ten or more counts support this clone. The chain couples TRBV7-2 to TRBJ2-2; 12 bases agree with TRBD1. This CDR3 spans 16 amino acids. Germline CDR1 is SGHTA and CDR2 is FQGNSA. The J segment lost 5 bases and the V segment lost 5 bases, leaving 6 bases of the junction unmatched. DNA for the CDR3: TGTGCCAGCAGCATAGGGACAGGGGGCCGGACCGGGGAGCTGTTTTTT. It yields the protein CASSIGTGGRTGELFF.

The chain couples TRBV4-1 to TRBJ1-3; D is possibly TRBD1 (6 bases). CDR1 MGHRA and CDR2 YSYEKL come from the germline V gene. The CDR3 length is 14 residues. The V end was cut by 1 base, the J end by 8 bases, with 12 bases between. CDR3 nucleotides: TGCGCCAGCAGCCAAGGGACAGTAGGTTACACCATATATTTT. Amino acids: CASSQGTVGYTIYF.

This chain joins TRBV21-1 and TRBJ2-1; the table's D call TRBD2 went unverified against the DNA. TRBV21-1 is given as a pseudogene. The CDR3 runs to 15 residues. CDR3 DNA sequence: TGTGCCAGCAGCAAAGACGAGCCCTTCTGCAATGAGCAGTTCTTC. Translation: CASSKDEPFCNEQFF.

This clone was seen only a few times. The V call is TRBV27, the J call TRBJ2-7; perhaps TRBD1 as D (6 bases). The CDR3 totals 15 residues. Looked up from germline, CDR1 is MNHEY and CDR2 is SMNVEV (reference sequence). V gave up 6 bases and J gave up 3 bases, with 18 bases separating them. CDR3 DNA sequence: TGTGCCAGCAGAACCTCGAAGGGGGATCTCTACGAGCAGTACTTC. This gives the protein CASRTSKGDLYEQYF.

The J gene is TRBJ1-5, the V gene TRBV7-8; D might be TRBD1 (6 bases). The CDR3 is made up of 13 amino acids. V dropped 5 bases and J dropped 9 bases, with 14 bases sitting between them. The germline gives CDR1 SGHVS, CDR2 FQNEAQ. CDR3 protein: CASSQTQGLPQHF. DNA of the CDR3: TGTGCCAGCAGCCAAACACAGGGTTTGCCCCAGCATTTT.

The chain employs TRBV30 and TRBJ1-1; D unresolved. CDR3 length equals 11 residues. The V end lost 3 bases, the J end lost 11 bases, and 13 bases lay between the germline ends. In germline, CDR1 is GTSNPN, CDR2 SVGIG (reference sequence). This CDR3 is CAWSYPNEAFF. The CDR3 bases are TGTGCCTGGAGCTACCCAAACGAGGCTTTCTTT.

The chain is built from TRBV2 and TRBJ1-2; D is unclear. V was trimmed by 2 bases and J by 8 bases, leaving 12 bases between them. This CDR3 comprises 13 residues. Germline V gene data show CDR1 as SNHLY and CDR2 as FYNNEI. DNA of the CDR3: TGTGCCAGCAGTGAACAGCCCGGGATGGGCTACACCTTC. Protein product: CASSEQPGMGYTF.